Listed below are T cell receptor beta chains from one sample, sequenced in a study of blood T cells in healthy people across ages. TCRdb re-derived calls from the 5' RACE reads in MiXCR, one entry per CDR3 protein. The sample holds 1 million to 1.2 million distinct CDR3 sequences, around two fifths seen once. Specimen: blood. The receptor set was obtained from a man between 18 and 35 years old in good health. The CDR3 runs from the conserved cysteine through the conserved F or W. The D gene is left open where the match is weak. Clone size appears in some rows only: once, few, many, or a class for an expanded clone.

cdr3_aa	cdr3_nt	v_call	j_call	clone_size	d_call
CASSQELRRDNEKLFF	TGTGCCAGCAGCCAAGAGTTGAGGAGGGATAATGAAAAACTGTTTTTT	TRBV3-1	TRBJ1-4	-	-
CASRASNEQFF	TGTGCCAGCCGGGCAAGTAACGAGCAGTTCTTC	TRBV25-1	TRBJ2-1	many	-
CASSVWGMGGTEAFF	TGTGCCAGCAGCGTCTGGGGGATGGGGGGTACTGAAGCTTTCTTT	TRBV9	TRBJ1-1	once	-
CASSQGSGAFSGNTIYF	TGCGCCAGCAGCCAGGGGTCGGGGGCTTTCTCTGGAAACACCATATATTTT	TRBV4-1	TRBJ1-3	-	-
CASSDRVGSYGYTF	TGTGCCAGCAGCGACAGGGTAGGGAGCTATGGCTACACCTTC	TRBV7-2	TRBJ1-2	few	TRBD1
CSATGLAGALLRETQYF	TGCAGTGCAACTGGACTAGCGGGGGCCCTACTCAGAGAGACCCAGTACTTC	TRBV20-1	TRBJ2-5	few	TRBD2
CSASSVGEVGYNEQFF	TGCAGTGCCAGTAGTGTCGGGGAGGTGGGGTACAATGAGCAGTTCTTC	TRBV20-1	TRBJ2-1	-	-
CASSLYRGIGLSGELFF	TGCGCCAGCAGCTTGTATCGGGGTATAGGTCTCTCCGGGGAGCTGTTTTTT	TRBV5-1	TRBJ2-2	-	-
CASSQESSRGGSLTDTQYF	TGTGCCAGCAGCCAAGAGTCTTCCCGGGGGGGCTCCCTCACAGATACGCAGTATTTT	TRBV4-2	TRBJ2-3	few	TRBD2
CATSDSPGNYGYTF	TGTGCCACCAGTGACTCACCAGGGAACTATGGCTACACCTTC	TRBV24-1	TRBJ1-2	-	-
CSAGLAGGPHEQYF	TGCAGTGCTGGGCTAGCGGGGGGCCCGCACGAGCAGTACTTC	TRBV20-1	TRBJ2-7	-	TRBD2
CASSAEIGSYEQYF	TGTGCCAGCAGCGCAGAAATAGGGTCCTACGAGCAGTACTTC	TRBV9	TRBJ2-7	few	-
CASSEEVLPDRKETQYF	TGTGCCAGCAGTGAAGAGGTTCTTCCTGACCGGAAAGAGACCCAGTACTTC	TRBV6-1	TRBJ2-5	-	-
CASSLLRGASYNEQFF	TGTGCCAGCAGCTTACTGCGGGGGGCCTCCTACAATGAGCAGTTCTTC	TRBV7-9	TRBJ2-1	few	TRBD2
CSATRQGDEQFF	TGCAGTGCCACCCGACAGGGAGACGAGCAGTTCTTC	TRBV20-1	TRBJ2-1	few	TRBD1
CATGGTSGGAMDEQFF	TGTGCCACCGGAGGGACTAGCGGGGGGGCCATGGATGAGCAGTTCTTC	TRBV15	TRBJ2-1	many	TRBD2
CSARGGPMNTEAFF	TGCAGTGCTAGAGGTGGACCCATGAACACTGAAGCTTTCTTT	TRBV20-1	TRBJ1-1	-	-
CASWPGENTEAFF	TGTGCCAGCTGGCCGGGGGAGAACACTGAAGCTTTCTTT	TRBV21-1	TRBJ1-1	-	-
CASSVEGDGAEAFF	TGTGCCAGCAGCGTGGAAGGGGACGGGGCTGAAGCTTTCTTT	TRBV9	TRBJ1-1	-	-
CASSLGSGGYGYTF	TGTGCCAGCAGCTTAGGCTCCGGGGGTTATGGCTACACCTTC	TRBV7-9	TRBJ1-2	-	-
CASSQEHSGSIFRETQYF	TGCGCCAGCAGCCAAGAACACTCCGGAAGCATTTTTAGGGAGACCCAGTACTTC	TRBV4-3	TRBJ2-5	few	-
CASSFPHREAFF	TGTGCCAGCAGTTTCCCCCACCGAGAAGCTTTCTTT	TRBV28	TRBJ1-1	few	-
CASSRAENEQFF	TGTGCCAGCAGCAGAGCAGAAAATGAGCAGTTCTTC	TRBV7-2	TRBJ2-1	-	-
CASSLYRDSTEAFF	TGTGCCAGCAGTTTATATAGGGATAGCACTGAAGCTTTCTTT	TRBV12-3/TRBV12-4	TRBJ1-1	few	-
CSARQGFEYNEQFF	TGCAGTGCTAGACAGGGTTTCGAGTACAATGAGCAGTTCTTC	TRBV20-1	TRBJ2-1	few	-
CSVPGTGNTEAFF	TGCAGCGTCCCCGGGACAGGGAACACTGAAGCTTTCTTT	TRBV29-1	TRBJ1-1	many	TRBD1
CSARDSDSANTGELFF	TGCAGTGCTAGAGATTCGGACAGCGCGAACACCGGGGAGCTGTTTTTT	TRBV20-1	TRBJ2-2	-	-
CASSAISAANEQYF	TGTGCCAGCAGTGCTATTTCAGCCGCCAATGAGCAGTACTTC	TRBV12-3/TRBV12-4	TRBJ2-7	once	-
CASSYTGAGELFF	TGTGCCAGCAGCTACACGGGGGCCGGGGAGCTGTTTTTT	TRBV11-2	TRBJ2-2	-	-
CASSPREGRNSPLHF	TGTGCCAGCAGCCCCCGGGAGGGAAGAAATTCACCCCTCCACTTT	TRBV7-2	TRBJ1-6	few	-
CAIMVDYTDTQYF	TGTGCCATCATGGTGGACTACACAGATACGCAGTATTTT	TRBV10-3	TRBJ2-3	few	-
CASSRDSNIQYF	TGTGCCAGCAGCCGGGACTCGAACATTCAGTACTTC	TRBV4-2	TRBJ2-4	few	-
CSGEGGPSQDTEAFF	TGCAGTGGAGAGGGAGGGCCTTCTCAAGACACTGAAGCTTTCTTT	TRBV20-1	TRBJ1-1	-	-
CASSSRVYGYTF	TGTGCCAGCAGCTCAAGGGTGTATGGCTACACCTTC	TRBV7-2	TRBJ1-2	few	-
CASSLMGEQFF	TGTGCCAGCAGCTTAATGGGGGAGCAGTTCTTC	TRBV7-9	TRBJ2-1	few	-
CASSQAGRDSYNEQFF	TGTGCCAGCAGCCAGGCAGGAAGGGACTCTTACAATGAGCAGTTCTTC	TRBV4-2	TRBJ2-1	-	-
CASSFGQGVETAFF	TGTGCCAGCAGCTTTGGGCAGGGGGTGGAGACAGCTTTCTTT	TRBV7-9	TRBJ1-1	few	TRBD1
CANRRSGNTIYF	TGTGCCAACAGACGCTCTGGAAACACCATATATTTT	TRBV12-3/TRBV12-4	TRBJ1-3	-	-
CASSPRMSNEKLFF	TGTGCCAGCAGCCCTAGGATGTCTAATGAAAAACTGTTTTTT	TRBV6-5	TRBJ1-4	many	-
CASSSLAEITYEQYF	TGTGCCAGCAGCTCCCTGGCGGAGATAACCTACGAGCAGTACTTC	TRBV13	TRBJ2-7	-	-
CASSGREGRSDTQYF	TGTGCCAGCAGCGGGAGGGAGGGGCGCTCAGATACGCAGTATTTT	TRBV7-8	TRBJ2-3	-	TRBD2
CASSQETSGGTDTRYF	TGTGCCAGCAGCCAAGAGACTAGCGGAGGCACAGATACGCGGTATTTT	TRBV4-2	TRBJ2-3	-	TRBD2
CASSFRGNSYNEQYF	TGTGCCAGCAGTTTTAGGGGGAACTCCTACAATGAGCAGTACTTC	TRBV12-3/TRBV12-4	TRBJ2-7	-	-
CASSRQGLLTNYGYTF	TGTGCCAGCAGCAGACAGGGTTTATTGACTAACTATGGCTACACCTTC	TRBV6-5	TRBJ1-2	few	TRBD1